Listed below are T cell receptor beta chains from one sample, sequenced in a study of technical replicates of blood from a few donors. The assay was immunoSEQ multiplex PCR, and TCRdb's table has in-frame clones only and misses some. The data show about 58,000 clones, with 90% to 95% seen just once and about 3.7% held by the top ten. Material for sequencing was PBMCs. The receptors come from a human donor in good health. Some clones in this sample may be carry-over from other donors' samples. Each CDR3 is given without its conserved first and last residue. Clone size appears in some rows only: once, few, many, or a class for an expanded clone.

clone_size: .; v_call: TRBV12-5; j_call: TRBJ1-2; cdr3_aa: ASGLVGGGFWVPYGYT
clone_size: .; v_call: TRBV7-2; j_call: TRBJ1-2; cdr3_aa: ASSSDSNYGYT
clone_size: .; v_call: TRBV7-6; j_call: TRBJ1-1; cdr3_aa: ASSLRQGGWSTEAF
clone_size: .; v_call: TRBV7-8; j_call: TRBJ1-3; cdr3_aa: ASSTGASGNTIY
clone_size: .; v_call: TRBV6-5; j_call: TRBJ1-2; cdr3_aa: ASSYNRGDYGYT
clone_size: few; v_call: TRBV6-6; j_call: TRBJ1-5; cdr3_aa: ASHSGGSNQPQH
clone_size: .; v_call: TRBV27; j_call: TRBJ2-3; cdr3_aa: ASSLFPPHGGRGTDTQY
clone_size: .; v_call: TRBV13; j_call: TRBJ2-1; cdr3_aa: ASSSPLGEQF
clone_size: .; v_call: TRBV5-4; j_call: TRBJ2-5; cdr3_aa: ASSLGRRGGTQY
clone_size: .; v_call: TRBV2; j_call: TRBJ1-2; cdr3_aa: ASSGQGANYGYT
clone_size: .; v_call: TRBV30; j_call: TRBJ2-7; cdr3_aa: AWSLGQGTFYEQY
clone_size: .; v_call: TRBV6-4; j_call: TRBJ2-7; cdr3_aa: ASNHPSGTYEQY
clone_size: .; v_call: TRBV6-5; j_call: TRBJ1-2; cdr3_aa: ASSYSRQGNYGYT
clone_size: .; v_call: TRBV7-9; j_call: TRBJ2-7; cdr3_aa: ASSLADGRTYEQY
clone_size: .; v_call: TRBV21-1; j_call: TRBJ1-1; cdr3_aa: ASIPGGNMNTEAF
clone_size: .; v_call: TRBV7-9; j_call: TRBJ2-2; cdr3_aa: ASSLEAGAVVAGELF
clone_size: .; v_call: TRBV10-3; j_call: TRBJ1-5; cdr3_aa: AISANRGGNNQPQH
clone_size: .; v_call: TRBV7-8; j_call: TRBJ1-4; cdr3_aa: ASSTGTVRNEKLF
clone_size: .; v_call: TRBV7-2; j_call: TRBJ2-5; cdr3_aa: ASSFGGSTETQY
clone_size: .; v_call: TRBV11-2; j_call: TRBJ2-1; cdr3_aa: ASSRGTDSGGAHEQF
clone_size: .; v_call: TRBV4-2; j_call: TRBJ2-7; cdr3_aa: ASSQGTSAEGYEQY
clone_size: .; v_call: TRBV5-6; j_call: TRBJ2-5; cdr3_aa: ASSLAIIAGGFQETQY
clone_size: .; v_call: TRBV11-3; j_call: TRBJ2-1; cdr3_aa: ASSADGGYNEQF
clone_size: .; v_call: TRBV7-8; j_call: TRBJ2-3; cdr3_aa: ASSLLRFGTSGSAGADTQY
clone_size: few; v_call: TRBV7-9; j_call: TRBJ1-6; cdr3_aa: ASSLEAGNSPLH
clone_size: .; v_call: TRBV7-9; j_call: TRBJ2-7; cdr3_aa: ASSFGTQSKYEQY
clone_size: .; v_call: TRBV11-3; j_call: TRBJ2-3; cdr3_aa: ASSLDGVAGGVPDTQY
clone_size: .; v_call: TRBV6-4; j_call: TRBJ2-1; cdr3_aa: ASSAIAGGNYNEQF
clone_size: .; v_call: TRBV5-1; j_call: TRBJ1-3; cdr3_aa: ASSPTGSSGNTIY
clone_size: .; v_call: TRBV11-2; j_call: TRBJ1-6; cdr3_aa: ASSPIVGVDSPLH
clone_size: once; v_call: TRBV4-1; j_call: TRBJ2-3; cdr3_aa: ASSRQGTDTQY
clone_size: .; v_call: TRBV4-1; j_call: TRBJ2-7; cdr3_aa: ASSQEGGTGGSEQY
clone_size: .; v_call: TRBV5-6; j_call: TRBJ1-2; cdr3_aa: ASSPEAGYNYGYT
clone_size: .; v_call: TRBV30; j_call: TRBJ2-5; cdr3_aa: AQQGSYQETQY
clone_size: .; v_call: TRBV6-9; j_call: TRBJ2-2; cdr3_aa: ASSYAGTVNTGELF
clone_size: .; v_call: TRBV7-2; j_call: TRBJ1-5; cdr3_aa: ASSLDQGNNQPQH
clone_size: .; v_call: TRBV7-2; j_call: TRBJ1-1; cdr3_aa: ASSLVSGTRSGNTEAF
clone_size: .; v_call: TRBV27; j_call: TRBJ2-2; cdr3_aa: ASTSGGLDTGELF
clone_size: .; v_call: TRBV4-1; j_call: TRBJ2-7; cdr3_aa: ASSQDQSRGTGSYEQY
clone_size: .; v_call: TRBV20-1; j_call: TRBJ2-5; cdr3_aa: SAGGEETQY
clone_size: .; v_call: TRBV7-6; j_call: TRBJ2-2; cdr3_aa: ASSLRTGTGELF
clone_size: .; v_call: TRBV5-5; j_call: TRBJ2-7; cdr3_aa: ASSLGTGWAYEQY